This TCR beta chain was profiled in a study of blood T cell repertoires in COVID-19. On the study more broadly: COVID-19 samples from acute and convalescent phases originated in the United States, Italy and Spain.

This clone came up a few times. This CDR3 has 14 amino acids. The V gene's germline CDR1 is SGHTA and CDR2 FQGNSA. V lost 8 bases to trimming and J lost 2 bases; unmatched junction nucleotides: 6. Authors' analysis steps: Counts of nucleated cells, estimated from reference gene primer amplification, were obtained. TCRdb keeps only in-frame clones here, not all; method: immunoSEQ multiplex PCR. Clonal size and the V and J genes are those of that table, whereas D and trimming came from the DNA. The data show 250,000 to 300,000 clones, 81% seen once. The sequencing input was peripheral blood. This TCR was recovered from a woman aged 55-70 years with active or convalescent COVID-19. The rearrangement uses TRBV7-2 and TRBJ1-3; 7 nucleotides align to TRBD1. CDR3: CASSPGTAGNTIYF. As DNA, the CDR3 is TGTGCCAGCTCCCCAGGGACAGCTGGAAACACCATATATTTT.